What follows are 6 T cell receptor beta chains derived from one specimen sequenced in a study of vaccination effects on CD4 cells after COVID-19. Profiled with immunoSEQ multiplex PCR; TCRdb holds only in-frame clones, not every one. Of about 79,000 clones in the sample, around 74% were seen once. Their specific antigens are unknown. ViraFEST expansion of antigen-specific CD4+ T cells with viral peptide pools preceded sequencing. Subsequent to a culture period of 10 to 11 days, CD4+ T cells were isolated. This specimen was CD4+ T cells from PBMCs cultured with HCoV-229E spike peptides, taken before COVID-19 vaccination. These receptors all stem from a human donor who received a COVID-19 vaccine.

This sequence joins TRBV5-1 and TRBJ2-3; D tentatively fits TRBD1 or TRBD2 (5 bases each). Germline CDR1 is SGHRS and CDR2 is YFSETQ. This CDR3 is 15 amino acids long. The V gene lost 5 bases and the J gene lost 2 bases, with 15 bases spanning the gap. The CDR3 loop is CASSRGETTTDTQYF. CDR3 DNA sequence: TGCGCCAGCAGTAGGGGAGAGACCACCACAGATACGCAGTATTTT.

The chain recombines TRBV5-4 with TRBJ2-7, with D possibly TRBD1 on 6 matching bases. Per the germline V gene, CDR1 is SGHNT and CDR2 is YYREEE (reference sequence). The CDR3 loop spans 16 amino acids. The V and J ends lost 4 bases and 1 base respectively, with 18 bases between them. This CDR3 is CASSDARTAKSYEQYV. In DNA form, the CDR3 reads TGTGCCAGCAGCGACGCCCGGACAGCGAAGTCCTACGAGCAGTACGTC.

The chain uses TRBV5-1 and TRBJ2-5; D gene unclear. There are 12 residues in the CDR3. Germline values: CDR1 SGHRS, CDR2 YFSETQ. Deletions cut 4 bases from V and 5 bases from J, with 9 bases between. This CDR3 reads CASSRVGETQYF. CDR3 coding DNA: TGCGCCAGCAGCAGGGTCGGGGAGACCCAGTACTTC.

The chain joins TRBV27 to TRBJ1-1; D gene unclear. The CDR3 totals 15 residues. The V gene's germline CDR1 is MNHEY and CDR2 SMNVEV (reference sequence). The germline V and J ends were trimmed by 7 bases and 0 bases, with 15 bases remaining between them. The CDR3 DNA reads as TGTGCCAGCACCTCAACGGGGTGGATGAACACTGAAGCTTTCTTT. Its translation: CASTSTGWMNTEAFF.

This chain uses TRBV5-1 with TRBJ2-1; TRBD1 matches 8 bases. CDR3 size: 15 residues. V shed 3 bases, J shed 0 bases, and the junction held 2 bases outside the gene matches. The germline CDR1 and CDR2 sequences are SGHRS and YFSETQ. The CDR3 is CASSWTGSSYNEQFF. The CDR3 coding sequence is TGCGCCAGCAGCTGGACAGGGAGCTCCTACAATGAGCAGTTCTTC.

This rearrangement joins TRBV28 to TRBJ1-2; TRBD1 agrees at 7 bases. This CDR3 spans 16 amino acids. V lost 3 bases to trimming and J lost 8 bases; unmatched junction nucleotides: 15. In germline, CDR1 is MDHEN, CDR2 SYDVKM. CDR3 DNA: TGTGCCAGCAGTTTTATGGCGCAGGGGGTCGAAGGGGGCTACACCTTC. Translated, it gives CASSFMAQGVEGGYTF.